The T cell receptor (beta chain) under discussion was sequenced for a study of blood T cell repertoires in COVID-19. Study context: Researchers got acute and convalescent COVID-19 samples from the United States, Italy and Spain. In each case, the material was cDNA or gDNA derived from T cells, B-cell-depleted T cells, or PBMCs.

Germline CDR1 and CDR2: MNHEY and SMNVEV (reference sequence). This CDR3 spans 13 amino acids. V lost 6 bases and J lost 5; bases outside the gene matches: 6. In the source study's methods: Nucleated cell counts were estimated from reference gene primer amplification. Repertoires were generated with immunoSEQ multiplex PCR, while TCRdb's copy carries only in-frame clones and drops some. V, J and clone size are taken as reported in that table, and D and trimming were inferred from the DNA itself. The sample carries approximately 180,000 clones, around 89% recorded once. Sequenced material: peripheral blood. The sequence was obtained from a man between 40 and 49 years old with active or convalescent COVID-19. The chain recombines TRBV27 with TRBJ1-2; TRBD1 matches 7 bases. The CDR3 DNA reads TGTGCCAGCAGGCTCGGACAGGTTTATGGCTACACCTTC. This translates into CASRLGQVYGYTF.